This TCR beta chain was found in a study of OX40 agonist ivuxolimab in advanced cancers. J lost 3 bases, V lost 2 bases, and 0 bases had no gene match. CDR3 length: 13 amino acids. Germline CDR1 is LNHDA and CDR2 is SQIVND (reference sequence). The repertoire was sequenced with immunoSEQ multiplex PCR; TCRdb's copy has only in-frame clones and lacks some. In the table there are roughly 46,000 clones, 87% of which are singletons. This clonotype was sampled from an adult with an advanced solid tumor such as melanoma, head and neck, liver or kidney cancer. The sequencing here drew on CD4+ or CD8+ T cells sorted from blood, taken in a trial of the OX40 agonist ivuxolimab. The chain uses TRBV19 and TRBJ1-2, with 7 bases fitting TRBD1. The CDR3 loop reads CASSIQGDYGYTF. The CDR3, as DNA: TGTGCCAGTAGTATACAGGGGGACTATGGCTACACCTTC.